The 10 T cell receptor beta chains reported below all come from one sample, sequenced in a study of blood T cell repertoires in COVID-19. The data were produced by immunoSEQ multiplex PCR, yet TCRdb's version contains in-frame clones alone and is incomplete. The table has roughly 240,000 clones, around 83% seen once. Sample: peripheral blood. The receptors originated from a man aged 18 to 35 with active or convalescent COVID-19.

The V gene is TRBV12-5, the J gene TRBJ1-1; 9 bases are shared with TRBD1. The length of the CDR3 is 14 residues. V was clipped by 2 bases and J by 10 bases; unmatched bases: 8. The germline V gene has CDR1 LGHNT and CDR2 FRNRAP. The CDR3 sequence is CASGLYRDRVGAFF. The CDR3 DNA reads as TGTGCTAGTGGTTTGTACCGGGACAGGGTCGGAGCTTTCTTT.

This clone qualifies as medium-sized. The chain joins TRBV7-9 to TRBJ1-4; 9 nucleotides line up with TRBD1. Trimming at V came to 4 bases and at J to 4 bases, leaving 4 bases not matched to a gene. The CDR3 runs 15 residues. Germline V gene lookup returns CDR1 SEHNR and CDR2 FQNEAQ (reference sequence). The CDR3 is CASSWGQGDNEKLFF. In DNA form, the CDR3 reads TGTGCCAGCAGCTGGGGACAGGGAGATAATGAAAAACTGTTTTTT.

The chain employs TRBV10-1 and TRBJ2-2; maybe TRBD1 (6 bases). V lost 4 bases and J lost 5, with 8 bases in between. This CDR3 has 13 residues. The germline gives CDR1 WNHNN, CDR2 SYGVQD (reference sequence). CDR3 residues: CASSGGRTGELFF. CDR3 nucleotide sequence: TGCGCCAGCAGTGGGGGGCGGACCGGGGAGCTGTTTTTT.

The chain links TRBV5-1 to TRBJ2-3; 9 positions agree with TRBD2. CDR3 length: 16 residues. V was pared by 0 bases and J by 2 bases, with 4 bases of the junction left unmatched. From germline, CDR1 is SGHRS and CDR2 YFSETQ. In DNA form, the CDR3 reads TGCGCCAGCAGCTTGGGACTAGCGGAACCCACAGATACGCAGTATTTT. Protein: CASSLGLAEPTDTQYF. Full variable domain (outside the CDR3, taken from reference TRBV5-1 and TRBJ2-3): KAGVTQTPRYLIKTRGQQVTLSCSPISGHRSVSWYQQTPGQGLQFLFEYFSETQRNKGNFPGRFSGRQFSNSRSEMNVSTLELGDSALYLCASSLGLAEPTDTQYFGPGTRLTVL.

This clone has just a few counts. This chain joins TRBV5-5 and TRBJ2-7; D is unresolved. This CDR3 is 14 amino acids long. Per germline, CDR1 SGHKS and CDR2 YYEKEE (reference sequence). Trimming shortened V by 2 bases and J by 3 bases, and 12 bases separated the two germline ends. The CDR3 DNA reads TGTGCCAGCAGCTTCCGTGCCTTAGACTACGAGCAGTACTTC. Translating it yields CASSFRALDYEQYF.

The chain employs TRBV5-4 and TRBJ1-2, with 8 positions matching TRBD1. The V segment lost 5 bases and the J segment 5 bases; nucleotides outside the gene matches: 8. The CDR3 has 14 residues. Germline loops: CDR1 SGHNT, CDR2 YYREEE (reference sequence). CDR3 amino acids: CASRETGGGYGYTF. CDR3 DNA sequence: TGTGCCAGCAGAGAAACAGGGGGTGGATATGGCTACACCTTC.

In the case of this clone: This may arise from a read error, as a much more abundant clone is one base away. The chain recombines TRBV6-5 with TRBJ1-2, with 8 bases aligning to TRBD1. CDR3 length: 13 amino acids. Germline V CDR1 and CDR2: MNHEY, SVGAGI. The V gene end was trimmed by 6 bases and the J gene end by 4 bases; junction bases not matched to a gene: 4. The CDR3 DNA reads TGTGCCAGCAGCCGGACAGGGATCTATGGCTACACCTTC. Encoded protein: CASSRTGIYGYTF.

The chain recombines TRBV11-3 with TRBJ2-5; 9 nucleotides align to TRBD2. Germline loops: CDR1 SGHNT, CDR2 YENEEA. The V segment lost 2 bases and the J segment 4 bases; nucleotides outside the gene matches: 5. The CDR3 loop spans 15 amino acids. The CDR3 bases are TGTGCCAGCAGCTTAATAGCGGGAGTCGGAGAGACCCAGTACTTC. This encodes CASSLIAGVGETQYF.

The CDR3 sequence: CASSPGSSTDTQYF. The CDR3 nucleotides are TGTGCCAGTAGCCCAGGGTCTAGCACAGATACGCAGTATTTT. The V gene is TRBV19, the J gene TRBJ2-3, with a weak D call TRBD1 (5 bases). The CDR3 is 14 residues long. Germline assignment: CDR1 LNHDA and CDR2 SQIVND (reference sequence). V was pared by 6 bases and J by 0 bases, with 10 bases between.

The DNA of the CDR3 is TGTGCCAGCAGCCCCTGGGCGGGGGCGCAAAATGAGCAGTTCTTC. It is translated as CASSPWAGAQNEQFF. This chain uses TRBV7-8 with TRBJ2-1; D is possibly TRBD2 (7 bases). The CDR3 loop spans 15 amino acids. From germline, CDR1 is SGHVS and CDR2 FQNEAQ. The V and J ends lost 5 bases and 7 bases respectively, with 18 bases between them.